This T cell receptor (beta chain) was sequenced in a study of cytomegalovirus exposure and HLA in healthy donors. This CDR3 is built from 18 residues. J was trimmed by 5 bases and V by 3 bases; bases with no gene match: 14. Germline lookup yields CDR1 SQVTM and CDR2 ANQGSEA. Points on this clone: What it recognizes is unknown.

13 Jbeta primers and 60 Vbeta primers were used for the PCR. Method: immunoSEQ multiplex PCR; TCRdb's copy keeps in-frame clones and lacks some. The table lists 130,000 or so clones. Study conclusions and caveats: Analyses of presence and absence presupposed an approximately uniform sequencing depth across donors. Most likely, a cluster of highly shared sequence variants arose as a sequencing artifact. Among TCR beta chains, those listed as cytomegalovirus-associated numbered approximately 150.

The TCR was taken from a woman aged 35 to 49 in good health and CMV-seropositive. The chain links TRBV29-1 to TRBJ2-3; 13 bases align to TRBD2. The sequencing input was PBMCs. The CDR3 sequence is CSVDPGGTSGRALDTQYF. The DNA of the CDR3 is TGCAGCGTTGACCCAGGGGGAACTAGCGGGAGGGCCTTAGATACGCAGTATTTT.